One T cell receptor beta chain is described in this entry. Its antigen is unknown. Extracted from the samples, RNA was reverse transcribed into cDNA to serve as the sequencing template. Libraries were prepared by immunoSEQ multiplex PCR; TCRdb keeps only in-frame clonotypes and omits some of them. The sample has roughly 280,000 clones; around three fifths are singletons. Sample treatment: oral pan-JAK inhibitor, 5-10 mg twice daily. Losses at the gene ends were 6 bases for V and 4 bases for J; bases not matched to a gene: 4. The CDR3 extends over 12 amino acids. Germline lookup yields CDR1 SQVTM and CDR2 ANQGSEA. These data come from a study of CD8+ T cells in alopecia areata. Findings and limits, study-wide: A great number of expanded lesional clones endured in scalp and blood during tofacitinib.

The sample consisted of CD4+ T cells sorted from blood, taken around week 53, from a patient treated with tofacitinib. The V gene is TRBV29-1, the J gene TRBJ2-7; the match to TRBD1 covers 9 bases. The clonotype was recovered from a human donor with alopecia areata. CDR3 sequence: CSVADRGYEQYF. The DNA for the CDR3 is TGCAGCGTCGCCGACAGGGGGTACGAGCAGTACTTC.